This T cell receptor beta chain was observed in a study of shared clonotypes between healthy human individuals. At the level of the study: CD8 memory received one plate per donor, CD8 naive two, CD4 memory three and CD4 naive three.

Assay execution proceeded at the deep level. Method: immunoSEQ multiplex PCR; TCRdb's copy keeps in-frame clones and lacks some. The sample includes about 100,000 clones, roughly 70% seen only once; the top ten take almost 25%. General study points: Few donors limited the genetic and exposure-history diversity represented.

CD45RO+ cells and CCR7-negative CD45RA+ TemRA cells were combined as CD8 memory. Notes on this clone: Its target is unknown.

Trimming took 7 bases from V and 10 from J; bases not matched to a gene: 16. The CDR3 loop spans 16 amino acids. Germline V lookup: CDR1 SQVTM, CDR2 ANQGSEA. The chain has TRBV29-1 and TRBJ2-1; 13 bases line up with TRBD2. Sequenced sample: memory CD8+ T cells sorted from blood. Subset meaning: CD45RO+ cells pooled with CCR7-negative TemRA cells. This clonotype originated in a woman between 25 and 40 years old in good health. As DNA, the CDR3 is TGCAGCGGTGTGGGAGAAACTAGCGGGAGGGCCGAGGAGCAGTTCTTC. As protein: CSGVGETSGRAEEQFF.